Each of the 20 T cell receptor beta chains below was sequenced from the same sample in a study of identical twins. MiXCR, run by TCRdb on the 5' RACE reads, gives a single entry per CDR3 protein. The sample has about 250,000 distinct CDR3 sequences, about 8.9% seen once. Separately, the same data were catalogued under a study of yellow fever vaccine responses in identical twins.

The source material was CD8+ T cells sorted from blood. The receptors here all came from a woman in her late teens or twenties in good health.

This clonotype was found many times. DNA of the CDR3: TGTGCCAGCAGTTGGACAGGCAGCACAGATACGCAGTATTTT. This gives the protein CASSWTGSTDTQYF. The J gene is TRBJ2-3, the V gene TRBV12-3 or TRBV12-4, with 7 bases identical to TRBD1. The CDR3 consists of 14 residues. With V trimmed by 4 bases and J by 0 bases, 1 base remained unmatched.

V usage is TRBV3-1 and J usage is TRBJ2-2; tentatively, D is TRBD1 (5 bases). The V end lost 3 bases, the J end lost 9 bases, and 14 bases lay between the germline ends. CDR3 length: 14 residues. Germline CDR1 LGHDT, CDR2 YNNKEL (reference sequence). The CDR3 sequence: CASSHLDSPWELFF. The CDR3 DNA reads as TGTGCCAGCAGCCATCTCGACAGCCCCTGGGAGCTGTTTTTT.

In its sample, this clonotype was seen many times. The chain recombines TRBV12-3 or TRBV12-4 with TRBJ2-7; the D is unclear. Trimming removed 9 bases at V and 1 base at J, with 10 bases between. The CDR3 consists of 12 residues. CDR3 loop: CASTGDSYEQYF. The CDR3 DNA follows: TGTGCCAGTACTGGGGATTCCTACGAGCAGTACTTC.

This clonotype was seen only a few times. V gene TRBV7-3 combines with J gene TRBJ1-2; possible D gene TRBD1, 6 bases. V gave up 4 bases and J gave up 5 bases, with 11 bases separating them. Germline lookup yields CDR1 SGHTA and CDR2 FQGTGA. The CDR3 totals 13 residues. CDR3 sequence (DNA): TGTGCCAGCAGCTCGTCACAGGGTTATGGCTACACCTTC. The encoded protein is CASSSSQGYGYTF. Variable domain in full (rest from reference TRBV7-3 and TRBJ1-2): GAGVSQTPSNKVTEKGKYVELRCDPISGHTALYWYRQSLGQGPEFLIYFQGTGAADDSGLPNDRFFAVRPEGSVSTLKIQRTERGDSAVYLCASSSSQGYGYTFGSGTRLTVV.

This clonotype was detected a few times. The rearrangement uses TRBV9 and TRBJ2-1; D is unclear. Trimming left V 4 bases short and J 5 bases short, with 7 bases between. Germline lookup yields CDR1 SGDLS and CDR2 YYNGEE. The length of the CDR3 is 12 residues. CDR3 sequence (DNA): TGTGCCAGCAGCCGAAGCAACAATGAGCAGTTCTTC. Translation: CASSRSNNEQFF.

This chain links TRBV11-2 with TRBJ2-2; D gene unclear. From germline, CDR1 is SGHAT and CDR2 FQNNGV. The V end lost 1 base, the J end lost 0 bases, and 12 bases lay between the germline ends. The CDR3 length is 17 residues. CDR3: CASSLVPIRPNTGELFF. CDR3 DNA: TGTGCCAGCAGCTTAGTGCCCATCCGACCGAACACCGGGGAGCTGTTTTTT.

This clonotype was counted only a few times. The CDR3 sequence is CASTFTGGELDYTQYF. DNA for the CDR3: TGTGCCAGCACCTTTACGGGGGGAGAGCTTGATTATACGCAGTATTTT. The chain has TRBV11-2 and TRBJ2-3; TRBD2 matches 7 bases. The CDR3 runs 16 residues. Germline CDR1 reads SGHAT; CDR2 reads FQNNGV. V dropped 7 bases and J dropped 7; count of bases not matched to a gene: 17.

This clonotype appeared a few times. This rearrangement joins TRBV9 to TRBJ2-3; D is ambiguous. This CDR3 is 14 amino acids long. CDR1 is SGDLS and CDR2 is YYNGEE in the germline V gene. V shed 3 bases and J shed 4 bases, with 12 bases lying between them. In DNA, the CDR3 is TGTGCCAGCAGCGCCCAACAGTATGCAGATACGCAGTATTTT. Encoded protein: CASSAQQYADTQYF.

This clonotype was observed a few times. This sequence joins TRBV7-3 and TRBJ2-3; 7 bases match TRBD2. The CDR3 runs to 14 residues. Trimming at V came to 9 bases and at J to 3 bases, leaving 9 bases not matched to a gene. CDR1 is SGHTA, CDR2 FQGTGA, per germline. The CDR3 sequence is CASREAGETDTQYF. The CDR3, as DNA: TGTGCCAGTCGGGAGGCGGGGGAGACAGATACGCAGTATTTT.

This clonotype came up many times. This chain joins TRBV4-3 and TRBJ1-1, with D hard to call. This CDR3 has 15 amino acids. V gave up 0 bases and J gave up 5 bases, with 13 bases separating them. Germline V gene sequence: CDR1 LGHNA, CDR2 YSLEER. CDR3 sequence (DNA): TGCGCCAGCAGCCAAGACAGGTACGCGGGGACTGAAGCTTTCTTT. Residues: CASSQDRYAGTEAFF.

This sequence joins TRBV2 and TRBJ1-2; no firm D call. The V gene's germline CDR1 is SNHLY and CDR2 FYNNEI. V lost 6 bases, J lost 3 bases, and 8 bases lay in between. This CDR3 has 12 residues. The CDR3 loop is CASRDSYYGYTF. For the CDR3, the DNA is TGTGCCAGCAGGGATAGCTACTATGGCTACACCTTC.

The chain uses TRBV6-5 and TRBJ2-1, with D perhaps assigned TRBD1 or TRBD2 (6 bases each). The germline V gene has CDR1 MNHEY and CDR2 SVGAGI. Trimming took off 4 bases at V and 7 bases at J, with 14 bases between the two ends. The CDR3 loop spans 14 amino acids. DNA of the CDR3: TGTGCCAGCAGTTGGGCGGGACAACAAAATGAGCAGTTCTTC. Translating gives CASSWAGQQNEQFF.

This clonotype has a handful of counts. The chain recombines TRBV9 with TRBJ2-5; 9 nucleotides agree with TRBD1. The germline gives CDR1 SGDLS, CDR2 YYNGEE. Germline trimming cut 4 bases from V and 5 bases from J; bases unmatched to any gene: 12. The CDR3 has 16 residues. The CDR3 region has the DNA TGTGCCAGCAGCAATCGAGGGACAGGGAGGGAGGAGACCCAGTACTTC. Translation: CASSNRGTGREETQYF.

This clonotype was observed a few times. The chain's CDR3 is CATSDLGDPGRETQYF. The CDR3 DNA reads TGTGCCACCAGTGATTTAGGCGACCCTGGACGGGAGACCCAGTACTTC. The V and J genes are TRBV24-1 and TRBJ2-5; D remains ambiguous. The germline V and J ends were trimmed by 1 base and 5 bases, with 16 bases remaining between them. Germline CDR1 KGHDR, CDR2 SFDVKD. There are 16 residues in the CDR3.

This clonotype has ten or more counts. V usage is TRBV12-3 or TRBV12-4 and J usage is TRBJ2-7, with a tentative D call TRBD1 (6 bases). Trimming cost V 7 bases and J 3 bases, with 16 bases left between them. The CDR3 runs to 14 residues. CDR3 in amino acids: CASTLTGNLYEQYF. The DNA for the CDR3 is TGTGCCAGCACCCTGACAGGCAACCTCTACGAGCAGTACTTC.

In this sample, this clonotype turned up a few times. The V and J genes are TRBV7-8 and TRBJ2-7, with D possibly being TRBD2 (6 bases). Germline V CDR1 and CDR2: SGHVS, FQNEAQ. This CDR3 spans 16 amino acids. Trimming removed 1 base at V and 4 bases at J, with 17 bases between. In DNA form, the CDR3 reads TGTGCCAGCAGCTTAGGAGGAACGGGAGAGTGGTACGAGCAGTACTTC. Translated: CASSLGGTGEWYEQYF.

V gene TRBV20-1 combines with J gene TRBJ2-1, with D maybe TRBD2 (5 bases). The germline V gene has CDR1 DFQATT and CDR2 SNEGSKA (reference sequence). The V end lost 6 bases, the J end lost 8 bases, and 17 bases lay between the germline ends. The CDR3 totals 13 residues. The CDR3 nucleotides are TGCAGTGCCCGCCTTTCGCCCGGGGATGAGCAGTTCTTC. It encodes CSARLSPGDEQFF.

CDR3 in DNA: TGTGCCACCAGCAGAGCGGAGACCGAGCAGTACTTC. The encoded protein is CATSRAETEQYF. The V call is TRBV15, the J call TRBJ2-7; no firm D call. The CDR3 extends over 12 amino acids. CDR1 and CDR2 from the germline V gene are LNHNV and YYDKDF (reference sequence). The germline V and J ends were trimmed by 1 base and 6 bases, with 7 bases remaining between them.

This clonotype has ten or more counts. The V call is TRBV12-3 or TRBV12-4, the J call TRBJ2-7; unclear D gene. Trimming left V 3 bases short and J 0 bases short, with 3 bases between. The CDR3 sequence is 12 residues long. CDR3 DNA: TGTGCCAGCAGTTTTGGCTCCTACGAGCAGTACTTC. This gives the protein CASSFGSYEQYF.

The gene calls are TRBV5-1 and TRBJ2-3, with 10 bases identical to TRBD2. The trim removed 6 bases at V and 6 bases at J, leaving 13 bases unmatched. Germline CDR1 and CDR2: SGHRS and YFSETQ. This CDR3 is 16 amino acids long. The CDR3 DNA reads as TGCGCCAGCACAGAGACTCTAGCGGGAGCAGCTGATACGCAGTATTTT. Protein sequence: CASTETLAGAADTQYF.